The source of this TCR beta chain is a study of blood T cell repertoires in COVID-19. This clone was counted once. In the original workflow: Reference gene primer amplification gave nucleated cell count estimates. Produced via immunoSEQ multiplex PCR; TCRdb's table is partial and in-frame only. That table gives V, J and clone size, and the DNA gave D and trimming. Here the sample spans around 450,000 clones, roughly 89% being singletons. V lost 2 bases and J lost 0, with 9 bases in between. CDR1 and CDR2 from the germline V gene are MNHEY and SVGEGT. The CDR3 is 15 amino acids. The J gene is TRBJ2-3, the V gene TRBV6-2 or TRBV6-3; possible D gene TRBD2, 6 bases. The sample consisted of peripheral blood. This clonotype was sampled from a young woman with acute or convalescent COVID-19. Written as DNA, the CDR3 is TGTGCCAGCAGTTACAGGCGGGGCAGCACAGATACGCAGTATTTT. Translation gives CASSYRRGSTDTQYF.